The 26 T cell receptor beta chains presented below share a single source sample, sequenced in a study of blood T cell repertoires in COVID-19. The data were produced by immunoSEQ multiplex PCR, yet TCRdb's version contains in-frame clones alone and is incomplete. The sample consists of more than 95,000 clones, around 76% of them appearing once. Sequenced sample: peripheral blood. Receptors were obtained from a woman between 65 and 79 years old with acute or convalescent COVID-19.

The V and J genes are TRBV15 and TRBJ2-7, with 15 bases that match TRBD2. CDR1 is LNHNV, CDR2 YYDKDF, per germline (reference sequence). The CDR3 is made up of 18 amino acids. The junction had 8 bases not matched to a gene; V was cut back by 5 bases and J by 0 bases. This CDR3 reads CATSRGLAGGSSSYEQYF. CDR3 coding DNA: TGTGCCACCAGCCGTGGACTAGCGGGGGGGTCCTCCTCCTACGAGCAGTACTTC.

This clone has only a few counts. The chain carries TRBV29-1 and TRBJ1-2; D not resolved. The CDR3 runs to 12 residues. Germline CDR1 reads SQVTM; CDR2 reads ANQGSEA. V lost 3 bases and J 6 bases, leaving 11 bases between the germline ends. The CDR3 region has the DNA TGCAGCGTTGACTTGGGCAGGAATGGCTACACCTTC. It is translated as CSVDLGRNGYTF. The full variable domain, rest sourced from reference TRBV29-1 and TRBJ1-2, is SAVISQKPSRDICQRGTSLTIQCQVDSQVTMMFWYRQQPGQSLTLIATANQGSEATYESGFVIDKFPISRPNLTFSTLTVSNMSPEDSSIYLCSVDLGRNGYTFGSGTRLTVV.

Here the CDR3 reads CASSPQGRETQYF. CDR3 bases: TGTGCCAGTAGCCCCCAGGGGCGAGAGACCCAGTACTTC. The genes are TRBV19 and TRBJ2-5, with D tentatively TRBD1 (6 bases). Germline-derived CDR1 and CDR2 are LNHDA and SQIVND (reference sequence). V was shortened by 6 bases and J by 4 bases, with 12 bases between the two germline ends. The CDR3 is 13 amino acids.

In its sample, this clone was seen a few times. This chain joins TRBV12-3 or TRBV12-4 and TRBJ2-3; no clear D. The CDR3 has 13 amino acids. V gave up 2 bases and J gave up 2 bases, with 5 bases separating them. CDR3 amino acids: CASSLLNTDTQYF. In nucleotides, the CDR3 is TGTGCCAGCAGTTTACTAAACACAGATACGCAGTATTTT.

The rearrangement links TRBV4-3 to TRBJ2-3; D not certain. Germline V gives CDR1 LGHNA, CDR2 YSLEER. This CDR3 has 12 residues. The V gene lost 6 bases and the J gene lost 6 bases, with 10 bases spanning the gap. The CDR3 region has the DNA TGCGCCAGCAGTGTTCGTGGCGATACGCAGTATTTT. Protein product: CASSVRGDTQYF.

This chain connects TRBV7-2 to TRBJ2-2; the D gene is possibly TRBD1 (6 bases). This CDR3 has 14 residues. Trimming shortened V by 1 base and J by 6 bases, and 9 bases separated the two germline ends. Germline values: CDR1 SGHTA, CDR2 FQGNSA. In nucleotides, the CDR3 is TGTGCCAGCAGCTTAGATGGGGGCTCCGGGGAGCTGTTTTTT. It yields the protein CASSLDGGSGELFF. Full variable domain (rest looked up from reference TRBV7-2 and TRBJ2-2): GAGVSQSPSNKVTEKGKDVELRCDPISGHTALYWYRQSLGQGLEFLIYFQGNSAPDKSGLPSDRFSAERTGGSVSTLTIQRTQQEDSAVYLCASSLDGGSGELFFGEGSRLTVL.

The genes are TRBV19 and TRBJ2-5; 9 bases are a match to TRBD2. The CDR3 has 16 residues. V gave up 3 bases and J gave up 0 bases; unmatched junction bases: 5. The germline gives CDR1 LNHDA, CDR2 SQIVND (reference sequence). Here the CDR3 reads CASSMRGLANQETQYF. The CDR3 nucleotides read TGTGCCAGTAGTATGAGGGGACTAGCCAACCAAGAGACCCAGTACTTC.

The chain is built from TRBV3-1 (or the pseudogene TRBV3-2) and TRBJ2-1; TRBD2 aligns across 8 bases. Looked up from germline, CDR1 is LGHDT and CDR2 is YNNKEL (reference sequence). The CDR3 spans 13 residues. V was clipped by 1 base and J by 9 bases; unmatched bases: 2. The CDR3 nucleotides read TGTGCCAGCAGCCAAGCGGGGGGGACTGAGCAGTTCTTC. This codes for CASSQAGGTEQFF.

CDR3: CATSRDLREGETQYF. The CDR3 bases are TGTGCCACCAGCAGAGATCTCAGGGAAGGTGAGACCCAGTACTTC. The chain combines TRBV15 with TRBJ2-5, with D possibly being TRBD1 (5 bases). Trimming shortened V by 0 bases and J by 5 bases, and 13 bases separated the two germline ends. The V gene's germline CDR1 is LNHNV and CDR2 YYDKDF (reference sequence). The CDR3 is 15 residues long.

The chain employs TRBV9 and TRBJ2-2; a possible D gene is TRBD1 (7 bases). The CDR3 covers 14 residues. Germline V gene lookup returns CDR1 SGDLS and CDR2 YYNGEE. V dropped 7 bases and J dropped 5 bases, with 15 bases sitting between them. The CDR3, as DNA: TGTGCCAGCGGGAGGACAGGTGGGACCGGGGAGCTGTTTTTT. This codes for CASGRTGGTGELFF.

The rearrangement joins TRBV7-2 to TRBJ2-7; D possibly corresponds to TRBD1 (6 bases). CDR3 size: 15 residues. V was clipped by 1 base and J by 5 bases, with 15 bases between them. Germline-derived CDR1 and CDR2 are SGHTA and FQGNSA. The CDR3 region has the DNA TGTGCCAGCAGCTTAGATTCACAGGGTTCGAACGAGCAGTACTTC. Encoded protein: CASSLDSQGSNEQYF.

The chain combines TRBV12-5 with TRBJ2-3, with 10 bases identical to TRBD1. Germline CDR1 is LGHNT and CDR2 is FRNRAP. Trimming cost V 3 bases and J 4 bases; bases outside gene matches: 4. The length of the CDR3 is 15 residues. CDR3 amino acids: CASGLGDRGPDTQYF. The CDR3, as DNA: TGTGCTAGTGGTTTAGGGGACAGGGGCCCAGATACGCAGTATTTT.

This clone came up once. In DNA, the CDR3 is TGCGCCAGCAGCTTGTCGGCGGGGTATAGCTCCTACGAGCAGTACTTC. Translating gives CASSLSAGYSSYEQYF. V gene TRBV5-1 combines with J gene TRBJ2-7; D may be TRBD2 (6 bases). Germline V CDR1 and CDR2: SGHRS, YFSETQ. Trimming took off 1 base at V and 0 bases at J, with 14 bases between the two ends. This CDR3 comprises 16 residues.

The V call is TRBV5-1, the J call TRBJ2-7; 9 positions agree with TRBD1. The CDR3 runs to 14 residues. The ends lost 4 bases at V and 5 bases at J; junction bases unmatched: 7. Germline V gene data show CDR1 as SGHRS and CDR2 as YFSETQ. This CDR3 is CASSTGQGFDEQYF. For the CDR3, the DNA is TGCGCCAGCAGCACCGGACAGGGGTTCGACGAGCAGTACTTC.

The chain recombines TRBV4-3 with TRBJ1-2; D possibly corresponds to TRBD1 (6 bases). The germline CDR1 and CDR2 sequences are LGHNA and YSLEER. V lost 0 bases and J 4 bases, leaving 9 bases between the germline ends. The CDR3 covers 14 residues. The CDR3, as DNA: TGCGCCAGCAGCCAAGAAACAGGGATCTATGGCTACACCTTC. As protein: CASSQETGIYGYTF.

V usage is TRBV6-5 and J usage is TRBJ1-4; the D gene is possibly TRBD1 (5 bases). The germline V gene encodes CDR1 MNHEY and CDR2 SVGAGI. V dropped 8 bases and J dropped 8 bases, with 15 bases sitting between them. This CDR3 spans 13 amino acids. The CDR3 here is CASGARGKEKLFF. The CDR3 DNA reads as TGTGCCAGCGGGGCTCGAGGTAAAGAAAAACTGTTTTTT.

J is TRBJ1-2 and V is TRBV5-6; TRBD1 aligns across 9 bases. After removal of 1 base from V and 3 bases from J, the junction contained 7 bases not matched to a gene. The germline V gene encodes CDR1 SGHDT and CDR2 YYEEEE. The CDR3 has 16 amino acids. CDR3 sequence reads: CASSLNRDREDYGYTF. The DNA of the CDR3 is TGTGCCAGCAGCTTGAATAGGGACAGGGAAGACTATGGCTACACCTTC.

The chain is built from TRBV5-1 and TRBJ1-3; a weak D match, TRBD1 (5 bases). The V gene's germline CDR1 is SGHRS and CDR2 YFSETQ. Between the trimmed V and J ends, which lost 0 bases and 2 bases, there was a span of 6 bases. The CDR3 has 14 amino acids. CDR3 in amino acids: CASSLEGTGNTIYF. CDR3 sequence (DNA): TGCGCCAGCAGCTTGGAGGGGACTGGAAACACCATATATTTT.

The rearrangement joins TRBV28 to TRBJ2-7, with 8 bases fitting TRBD1. Germline V gene lookup returns CDR1 MDHEN and CDR2 SYDVKM. This CDR3 comprises 15 residues. V was clipped by 5 bases and J by 2 bases; unmatched bases: 8. The chain's CDR3 is CASSRDRRRAYEQYF. Here the CDR3 DNA reads TGTGCCAGCAGTCGGGACAGGAGGAGAGCCTACGAGCAGTACTTC. Together with reference TRBV28 and TRBJ2-7, the CDR3 gives the full variable domain: DVKVTQSSRYLVKRTGEKVFLECVQDMDHENMFWYRQDPGLGLRLIYFSYDVKMKEKGDIPEGYSVSREKKERFSLILESASTNQTSMYLCASSRDRRRAYEQYFGPGTRLTVT.

This chain links TRBV12-1 with TRBJ2-1; TRBD2, the table's D call, lacks a check against the DNA. TRBV12-1 is termed a pseudogene. The CDR3 extends over 16 amino acids. CDR3 protein: CASSSFLVRGYNEQFF. DNA for the CDR3: TGTGCCAGCAGCTCTTTTCTAGTGCGCGGCTACAATGAGCAGTTCTTC.

This clone came up a few times. The V call is TRBV12-3 or TRBV12-4, the J call TRBJ1-4; no clear D gene. V was trimmed by 2 bases and J by 8 bases, leaving 9 bases between them. The CDR3 runs 13 residues. The CDR3 DNA sequence: TGTGCCAGCAGTTTACACTCCGCCGAAAAACTGTTTTTT. It codes for CASSLHSAEKLFF.

V usage is TRBV27 and J usage is TRBJ2-7, with 10 nucleotides matching TRBD1. V shed 3 bases and J 7 bases; nucleotides not matched to a gene: 15. The CDR3 totals 17 residues. The V gene's germline CDR1 is MNHEY and CDR2 SMNVEV (reference sequence). The CDR3 here is CASSFFNRDRGFFEQYF. CDR3 DNA: TGTGCCAGCAGTTTCTTCAACCGGGACAGGGGATTTTTTGAGCAGTACTTC.

This clone has a single count. This chain uses TRBV14 with TRBJ2-1; 12 nucleotides align to TRBD2. Germline trimming cut 2 bases from V and 10 bases from J; bases unmatched to any gene: 6. CDR3 length: 15 amino acids. Germline V gene data show CDR1 as SGHDN and CDR2 as FVKESK. CDR3 protein: CASSQLAGGEYEQFF. The CDR3 DNA reads TGTGCCAGCAGCCAACTAGCGGGGGGGGAATACGAGCAGTTCTTC.

The rearrangement links TRBV18 to TRBJ2-2; 7 positions agree with TRBD1. The CDR3 is 14 residues long. V was pared by 4 bases and J by 3 bases, with 2 bases of the junction left unmatched. CDR1 and CDR2 (germline): KGHSH, LQKENI. CDR3 loop: CASSLTGDTGELFF. The CDR3 nucleotides read TGTGCCAGCTCACTAACAGGGGACACCGGGGAGCTGTTTTTT. The whole variable domain, remainder taken from reference TRBV18 and TRBJ2-2, is NAGVMQNPRHLVRRRGQEARLRCSPMKGHSHVYWYRQLPEEGLKFMVYLQKENIIDESGMPKERFSAEFPKEGPSILRIQQVVRGDSAAYFCASSLTGDTGELFFGEGSRLTVL.

The chain combines TRBV6-2 or TRBV6-3 with TRBJ2-7, with D possibly TRBD1 on 6 matching bases. Germline V gene data show CDR1 as MNHEY and CDR2 as SVGEGT. With 2 bases removed from V and 2 bases from J, the gap between germline ends came to 19 bases. The CDR3 loop spans 17 amino acids. CDR3 coding DNA: TGTGCCAGCAGTTACATCTCGGACAGACAGGACCCCTACGAGCAGTACTTC. Protein product: CASSYISDRQDPYEQYF.

The rearrangement uses TRBV6-5 and TRBJ1-1; tentative D call: TRBD1 (5 bases). This CDR3 region has 13 residues. Trimming took 6 bases from V and 1 from J, leaving 9 bases between them. Germline V gives CDR1 MNHEY, CDR2 SVGAGI. The CDR3 nucleotides read TGTGCCAGCAGACAAGGACAGAACACTGAAGCTTTCTTT. It encodes CASRQGQNTEAFF.